Below, 2 T cell receptor beta chains from the same sample are listed, as sequenced in a study of blood T cell repertoires in COVID-19. Assay: immunoSEQ multiplex PCR; the TCRdb copy retains only in-frame clones and omits some. The table records about 270,000 clones, around 90% of them present only once. The sample taken for sequencing was PBMCs or T cells enriched from blood (not recorded which). The receptors originated from a woman in her twenties or thirties with acute COVID-19.

The genes are TRBV2 and TRBJ2-7; 10 positions match TRBD2. The CDR3 is 14 residues long. In germline, CDR1 is SNHLY, CDR2 FYNNEI. Trimming took 6 bases from V and 2 from J; bases not matched to a gene: 4. Here the CDR3 reads CASRVLAGTYEQYF. CDR3 DNA: TGTGCCAGCAGGGTACTAGCGGGAACCTACGAGCAGTACTTC.

The genes are TRBV19 and TRBJ1-4; possible D gene TRBD1, 6 bases. The V gene lost 6 bases and the J gene lost 6 bases, with 17 bases spanning the gap. CDR1 and CDR2 (germline): LNHDA, SQIVND (reference sequence). CDR3 size: 15 residues. CDR3 sequence (DNA): TGTGCCAGTAGCCCGTGGGGGCAGGGTTATGAAAAACTGTTTTTT. Its translation: CASSPWGQGYEKLFF.